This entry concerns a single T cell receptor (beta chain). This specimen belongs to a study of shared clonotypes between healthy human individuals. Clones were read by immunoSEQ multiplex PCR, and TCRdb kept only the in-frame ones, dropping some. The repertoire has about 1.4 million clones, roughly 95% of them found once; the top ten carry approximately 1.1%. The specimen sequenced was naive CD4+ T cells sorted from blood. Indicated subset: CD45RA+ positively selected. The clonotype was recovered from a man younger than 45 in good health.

The CDR3 loop reads CASSLIQGTVVSYGYTF. DNA of the CDR3: TGTGCCAGCAGCTTGATCCAGGGGACTGTGGTGAGCTATGGCTACACCTTC. The chain is built from TRBV5-4 and TRBJ1-2; D might be TRBD1 (6 bases). V was shortened by 1 base and J by 4 bases, with 20 bases between the two germline ends. The germline CDR1 and CDR2 sequences are SGHNT and YYREEE (reference sequence). The CDR3 runs to 17 residues.